This TCR beta chain stems from a study of cytomegalovirus exposure and HLA in healthy donors. Study results and caveats: Specificity of a few CMV-associated chains for CMV antigens was verified in vitro.

Only a few counts were recorded for this clone. The antigen is undetermined. The primer mix had 60 Vbeta and 13 Jbeta primers. Generated by immunoSEQ multiplex PCR, the TCRdb table keeps only in-frame clones and is missing some. The table has 150,000 to 200,000 clones, more than 70% seen once. This sequence originates from a girl aged 5-17 years in good health and CMV-seronegative. Material: PBMCs.

This CDR3 reads CASSRGVGRTVYSYEQYF. The CDR3 DNA reads as TGTGCCAGCAGCCGGGGGGTGGGGCGGACAGTTTACTCCTACGAGCAGTACTTC. The chain combines TRBV27 with TRBJ2-7; D perhaps matches TRBD2 (7 bases). With 6 bases removed from V and 0 bases from J, the gap between germline ends came to 24 bases. Germline CDR1 is MNHEY and CDR2 is SMNVEV (reference sequence). The CDR3 loop spans 18 amino acids.